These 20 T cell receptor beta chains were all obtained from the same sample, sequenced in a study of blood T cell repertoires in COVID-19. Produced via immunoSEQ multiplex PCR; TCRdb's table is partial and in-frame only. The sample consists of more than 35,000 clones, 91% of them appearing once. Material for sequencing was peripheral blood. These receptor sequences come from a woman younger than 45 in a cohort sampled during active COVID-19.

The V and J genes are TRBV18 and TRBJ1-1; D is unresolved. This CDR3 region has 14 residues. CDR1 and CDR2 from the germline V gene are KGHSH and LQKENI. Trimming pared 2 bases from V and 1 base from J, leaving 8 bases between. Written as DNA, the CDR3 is TGTGCCAGCTCACCAATCGTCGGGAACACTGAAGCTTTCTTT. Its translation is CASSPIVGNTEAFF.

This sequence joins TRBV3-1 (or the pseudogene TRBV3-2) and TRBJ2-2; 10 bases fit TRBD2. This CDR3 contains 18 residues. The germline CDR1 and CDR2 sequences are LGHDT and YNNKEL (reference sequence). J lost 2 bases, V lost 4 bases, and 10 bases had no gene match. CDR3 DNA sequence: TGTGCCAGCAGCCCCCTTGGGGTAGCGGGAGGCAACACCGGGGAGCTGTTTTTT. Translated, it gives CASSPLGVAGGNTGELFF.

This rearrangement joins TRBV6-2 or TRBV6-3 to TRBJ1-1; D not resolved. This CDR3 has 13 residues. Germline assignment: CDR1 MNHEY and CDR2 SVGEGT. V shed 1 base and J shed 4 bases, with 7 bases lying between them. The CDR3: CASSYWRSTEAFF. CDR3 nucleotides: TGTGCCAGCAGTTACTGGAGAAGCACTGAAGCTTTCTTT.

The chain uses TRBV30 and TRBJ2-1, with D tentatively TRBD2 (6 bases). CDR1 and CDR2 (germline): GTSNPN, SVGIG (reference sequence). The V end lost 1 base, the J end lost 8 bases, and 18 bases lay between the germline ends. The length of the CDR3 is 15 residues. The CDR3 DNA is TGTGCCTGGAGTGCTTCGTCTGCGGGAAGCGATGAGCAGTTCTTC. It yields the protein CAWSASSAGSDEQFF.

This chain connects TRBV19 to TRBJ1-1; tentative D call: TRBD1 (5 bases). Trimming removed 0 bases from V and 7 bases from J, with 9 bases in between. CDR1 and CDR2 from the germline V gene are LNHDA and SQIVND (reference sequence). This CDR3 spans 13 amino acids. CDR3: CASSIDQGFEAFF. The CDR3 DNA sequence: TGTGCCAGTAGTATAGATCAGGGCTTTGAAGCTTTCTTT.

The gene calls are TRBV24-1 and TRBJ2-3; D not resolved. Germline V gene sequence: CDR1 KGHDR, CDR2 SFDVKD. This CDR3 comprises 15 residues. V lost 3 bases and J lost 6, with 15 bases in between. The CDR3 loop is CATSDLLESADTQYF. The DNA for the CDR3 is TGTGCCACCAGTGATCTCCTGGAAAGCGCGGATACGCAGTATTTT.

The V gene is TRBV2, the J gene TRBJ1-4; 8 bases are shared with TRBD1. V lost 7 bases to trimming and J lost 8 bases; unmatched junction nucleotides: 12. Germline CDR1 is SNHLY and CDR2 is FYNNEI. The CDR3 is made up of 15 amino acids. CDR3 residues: CASNPPGQVGEKLFF. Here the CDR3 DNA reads TGTGCCAGCAACCCGCCGGGACAGGTGGGGGAAAAACTGTTTTTT.

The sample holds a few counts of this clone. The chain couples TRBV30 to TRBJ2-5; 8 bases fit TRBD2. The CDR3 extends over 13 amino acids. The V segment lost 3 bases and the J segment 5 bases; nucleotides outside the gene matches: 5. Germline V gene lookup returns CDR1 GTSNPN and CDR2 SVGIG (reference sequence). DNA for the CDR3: TGTGCCTGGAGATCAGCGGGAGTTGAGACCCAGTACTTC. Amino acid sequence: CAWRSAGVETQYF.

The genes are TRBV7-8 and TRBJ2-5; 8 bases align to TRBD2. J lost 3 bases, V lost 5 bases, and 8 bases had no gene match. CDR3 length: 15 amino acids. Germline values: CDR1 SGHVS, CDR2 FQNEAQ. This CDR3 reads CASSPGGRSEETQYF. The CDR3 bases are TGTGCCAGCAGCCCGGGGGGGAGGAGCGAAGAGACCCAGTACTTC.

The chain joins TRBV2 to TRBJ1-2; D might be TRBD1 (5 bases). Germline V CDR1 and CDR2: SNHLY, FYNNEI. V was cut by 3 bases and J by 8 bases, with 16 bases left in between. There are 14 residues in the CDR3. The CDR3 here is CASSERTQSRGYTF. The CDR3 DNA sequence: TGTGCCAGCAGTGAGAGGACACAAAGCAGAGGCTACACCTTC. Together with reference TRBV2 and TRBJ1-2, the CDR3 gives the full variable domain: EPEVTQTPSHQVTQMGQEVILRCVPISNHLYFYWYRQILGQKVEFLVSFYNNEISEKSEIFDDQFSVERPDGSNFTLKIRSTKLEDSAMYFCASSERTQSRGYTFGSGTRLTVV.

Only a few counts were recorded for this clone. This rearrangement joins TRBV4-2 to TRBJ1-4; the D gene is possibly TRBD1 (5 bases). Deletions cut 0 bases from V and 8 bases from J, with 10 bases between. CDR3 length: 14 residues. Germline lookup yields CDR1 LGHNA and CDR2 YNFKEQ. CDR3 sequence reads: CASSQERGNEKLFF. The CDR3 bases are TGTGCCAGCAGCCAAGAAAGGGGCAACGAAAAACTGTTTTTT.

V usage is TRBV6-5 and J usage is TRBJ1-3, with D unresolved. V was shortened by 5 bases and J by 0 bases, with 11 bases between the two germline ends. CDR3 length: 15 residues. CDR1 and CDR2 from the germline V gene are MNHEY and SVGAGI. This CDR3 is CASSRDKISGNTIYF. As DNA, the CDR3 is TGTGCCAGCAGTAGAGACAAGATCTCTGGAAACACCATATATTTT.

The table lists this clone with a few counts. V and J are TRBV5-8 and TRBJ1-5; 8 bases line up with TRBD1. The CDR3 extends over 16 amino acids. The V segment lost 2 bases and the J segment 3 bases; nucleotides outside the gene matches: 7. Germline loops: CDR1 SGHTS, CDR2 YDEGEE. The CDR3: CASSFWGQVNNQPQHF. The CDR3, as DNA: TGTGCCAGCAGCTTCTGGGGACAGGTGAACAATCAGCCCCAGCATTTT.

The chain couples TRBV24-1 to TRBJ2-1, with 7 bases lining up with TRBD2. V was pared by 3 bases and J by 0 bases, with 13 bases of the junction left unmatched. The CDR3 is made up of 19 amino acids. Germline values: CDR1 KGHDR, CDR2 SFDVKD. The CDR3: CATSDPQRGDFSSYNEQFF. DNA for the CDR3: TGTGCCACCAGTGATCCCCAGCGGGGCGACTTTAGCTCCTACAATGAGCAGTTCTTC.

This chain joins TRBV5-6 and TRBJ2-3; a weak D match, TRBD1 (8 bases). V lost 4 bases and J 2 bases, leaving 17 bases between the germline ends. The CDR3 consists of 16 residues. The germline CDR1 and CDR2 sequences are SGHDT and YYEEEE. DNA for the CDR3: TGTGCCAGCAGCACTCGCGGGGGACAGGTCACAGATACGCAGTATTTT. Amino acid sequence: CASSTRGGQVTDTQYF.

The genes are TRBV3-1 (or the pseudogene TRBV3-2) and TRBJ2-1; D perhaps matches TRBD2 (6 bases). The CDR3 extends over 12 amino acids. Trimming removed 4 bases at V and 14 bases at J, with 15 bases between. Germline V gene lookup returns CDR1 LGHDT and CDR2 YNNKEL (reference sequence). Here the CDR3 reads CASSPRAGWEFF. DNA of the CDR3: TGTGCCAGCAGCCCGCGGGCGGGATGGGAGTTCTTC.

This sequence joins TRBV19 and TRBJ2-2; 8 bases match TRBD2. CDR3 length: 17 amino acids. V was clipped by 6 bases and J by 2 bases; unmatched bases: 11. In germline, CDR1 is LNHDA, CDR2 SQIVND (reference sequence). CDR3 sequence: CASSPATGGTNTGELFF. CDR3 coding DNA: TGTGCCAGTAGCCCTGCAACGGGGGGGACCAACACCGGGGAGCTGTTTTTT.

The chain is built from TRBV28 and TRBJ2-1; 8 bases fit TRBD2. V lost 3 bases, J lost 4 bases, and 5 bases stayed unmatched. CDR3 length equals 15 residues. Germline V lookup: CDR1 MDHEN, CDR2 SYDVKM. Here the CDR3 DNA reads TGTGCCAGCAGTTTCCGCGGGAGGTATTACAATGAGCAGTTCTTC. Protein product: CASSFRGRYYNEQFF.

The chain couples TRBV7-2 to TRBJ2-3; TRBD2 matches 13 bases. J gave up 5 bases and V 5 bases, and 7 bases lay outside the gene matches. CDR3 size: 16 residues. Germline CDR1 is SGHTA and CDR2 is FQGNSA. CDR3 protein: CASSGEGLAGIDTQYF. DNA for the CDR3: TGTGCCAGCAGCGGTGAGGGACTAGCGGGAATAGATACGCAGTATTTT. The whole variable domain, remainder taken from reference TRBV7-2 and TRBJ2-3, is GAGVSQSPSNKVTEKGKDVELRCDPISGHTALYWYRQSLGQGLEFLIYFQGNSAPDKSGLPSDRFSAERTGGSVSTLTIQRTQQEDSAVYLCASSGEGLAGIDTQYFGPGTRLTVL.

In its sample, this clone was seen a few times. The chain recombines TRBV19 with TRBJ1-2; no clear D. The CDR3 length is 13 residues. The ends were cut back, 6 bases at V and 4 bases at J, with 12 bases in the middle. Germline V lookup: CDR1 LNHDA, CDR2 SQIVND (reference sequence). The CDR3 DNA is TGTGCCAGTAGCCCGGGGATCCTCTATGGCTACACCTTC. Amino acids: CASSPGILYGYTF.